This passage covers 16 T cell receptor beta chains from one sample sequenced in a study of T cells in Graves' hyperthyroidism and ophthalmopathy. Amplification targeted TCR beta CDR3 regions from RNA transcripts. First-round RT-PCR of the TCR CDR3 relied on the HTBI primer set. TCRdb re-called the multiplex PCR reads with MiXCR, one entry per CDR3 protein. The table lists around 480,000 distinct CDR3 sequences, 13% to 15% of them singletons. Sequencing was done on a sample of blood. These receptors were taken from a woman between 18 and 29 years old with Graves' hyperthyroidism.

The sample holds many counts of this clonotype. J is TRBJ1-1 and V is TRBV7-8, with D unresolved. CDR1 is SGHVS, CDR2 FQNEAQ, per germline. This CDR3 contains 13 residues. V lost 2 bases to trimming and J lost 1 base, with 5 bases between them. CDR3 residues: CASSLLRNTEAFF. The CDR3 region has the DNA TGTGCCAGCAGCTTACTGAGGAACACTGAAGCTTTCTTT.

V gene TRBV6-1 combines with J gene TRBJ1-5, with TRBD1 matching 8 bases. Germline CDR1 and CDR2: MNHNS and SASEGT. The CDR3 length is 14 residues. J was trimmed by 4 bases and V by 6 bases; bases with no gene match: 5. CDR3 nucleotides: TGTGCCAGCAGACAGAGACAGGGGAATCAGCCCCAGCATTTT. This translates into CASRQRQGNQPQHF.

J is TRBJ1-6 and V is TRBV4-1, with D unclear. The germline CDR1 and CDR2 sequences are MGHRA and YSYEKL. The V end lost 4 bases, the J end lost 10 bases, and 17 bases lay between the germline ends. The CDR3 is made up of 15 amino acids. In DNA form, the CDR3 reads TGCGCCAGCAGCCCTAGGACCCTTTCCGACTCACCCCTCCACTTT. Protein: CASSPRTLSDSPLHF.

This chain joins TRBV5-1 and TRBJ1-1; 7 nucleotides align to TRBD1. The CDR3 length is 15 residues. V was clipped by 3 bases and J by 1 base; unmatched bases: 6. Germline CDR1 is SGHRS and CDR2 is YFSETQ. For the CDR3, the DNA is TGCGCCAGCAGCTGGGCCGGGACAGAGAACACTGAAGCTTTCTTT. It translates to CASSWAGTENTEAFF. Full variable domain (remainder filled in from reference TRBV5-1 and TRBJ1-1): KAGVTQTPRYLIKTRGQQVTLSCSPISGHRSVSWYQQTPGQGLQFLFEYFSETQRNKGNFPGRFSGRQFSNSRSEMNVSTLELGDSALYLCASSWAGTENTEAFFGQGTRLTVV.

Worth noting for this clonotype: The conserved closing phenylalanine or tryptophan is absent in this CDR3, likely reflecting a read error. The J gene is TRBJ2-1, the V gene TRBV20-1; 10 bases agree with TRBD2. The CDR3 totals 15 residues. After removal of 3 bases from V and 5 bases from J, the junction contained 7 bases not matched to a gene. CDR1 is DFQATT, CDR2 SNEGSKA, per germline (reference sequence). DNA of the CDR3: TGCAGTGCTAGGCCTTGGACTAGCGGTCACAATGAGCAGTTCTCC. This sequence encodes CSARPWTSGHNEQFS.

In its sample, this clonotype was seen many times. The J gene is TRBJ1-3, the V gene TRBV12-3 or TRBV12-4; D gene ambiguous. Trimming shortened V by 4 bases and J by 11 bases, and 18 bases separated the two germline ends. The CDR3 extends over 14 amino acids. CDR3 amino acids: CASSSPPSVTSIYF. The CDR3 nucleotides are TGTGCCAGCAGTTCTCCTCCCTCAGTGACTTCCATATATTTT.

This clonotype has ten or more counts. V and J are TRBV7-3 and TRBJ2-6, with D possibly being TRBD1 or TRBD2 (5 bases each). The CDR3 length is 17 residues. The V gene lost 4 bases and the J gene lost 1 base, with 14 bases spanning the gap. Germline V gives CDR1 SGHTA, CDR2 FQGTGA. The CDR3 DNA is TGTGCCAGCAGCTCAGGGCCCGGAGGTTCTGGGGCCAACGTCCTGACTTTC. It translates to CASSSGPGGSGANVLTF.

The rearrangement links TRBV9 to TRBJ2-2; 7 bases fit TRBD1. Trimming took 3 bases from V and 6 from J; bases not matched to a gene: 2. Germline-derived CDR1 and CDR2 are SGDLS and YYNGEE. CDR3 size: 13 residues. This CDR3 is CASSAQGAGELFF. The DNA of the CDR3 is TGTGCCAGCAGCGCGCAGGGGGCCGGGGAGCTGTTTTTT.

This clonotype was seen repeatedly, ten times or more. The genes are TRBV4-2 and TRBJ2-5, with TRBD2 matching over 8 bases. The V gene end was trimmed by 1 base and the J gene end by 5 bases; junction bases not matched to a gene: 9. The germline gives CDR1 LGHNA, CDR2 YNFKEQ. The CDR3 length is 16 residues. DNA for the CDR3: TGTGCCAGCAGCCAAGGGGGCAGCGGGAGAGGGGAGACCCAGTACTTC. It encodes CASSQGGSGRGETQYF.

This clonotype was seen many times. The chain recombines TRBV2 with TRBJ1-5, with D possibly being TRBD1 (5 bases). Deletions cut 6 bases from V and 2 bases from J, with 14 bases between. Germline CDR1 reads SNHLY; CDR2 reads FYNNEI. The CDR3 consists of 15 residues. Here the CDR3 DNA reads TGTGCCAGCAGAGTTTTCAGGGTGGGCAATCAGCCCCAGCATTTT. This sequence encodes CASRVFRVGNQPQHF.

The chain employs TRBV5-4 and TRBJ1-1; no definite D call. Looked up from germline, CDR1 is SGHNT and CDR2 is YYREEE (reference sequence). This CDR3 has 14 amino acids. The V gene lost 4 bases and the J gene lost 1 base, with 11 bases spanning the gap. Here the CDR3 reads CASSIPLGNTEAFF. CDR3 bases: TGTGCCAGCAGCATCCCTCTTGGGAACACTGAAGCTTTCTTT.

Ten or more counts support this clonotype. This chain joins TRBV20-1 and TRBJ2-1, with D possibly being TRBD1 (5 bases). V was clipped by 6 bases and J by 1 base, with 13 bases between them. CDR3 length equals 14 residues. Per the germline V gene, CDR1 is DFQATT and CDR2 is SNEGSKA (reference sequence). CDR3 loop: CSAKTGQSYNEQFF. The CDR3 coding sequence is TGCAGTGCAAAAACAGGTCAATCCTACAATGAGCAGTTCTTC.

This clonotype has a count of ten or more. CDR3: CASSFEGYSNQPQHF. As DNA, the CDR3 is TGTGCCAGCAGTTTCGAAGGGTATAGCAATCAGCCCCAGCATTTT. V and J are TRBV27 and TRBJ1-5; D not resolved. This CDR3 has 15 amino acids. Looked up from germline, CDR1 is MNHEY and CDR2 is SMNVEV (reference sequence). The germline V and J ends were trimmed by 3 bases and 0 bases, with 9 bases remaining between them.

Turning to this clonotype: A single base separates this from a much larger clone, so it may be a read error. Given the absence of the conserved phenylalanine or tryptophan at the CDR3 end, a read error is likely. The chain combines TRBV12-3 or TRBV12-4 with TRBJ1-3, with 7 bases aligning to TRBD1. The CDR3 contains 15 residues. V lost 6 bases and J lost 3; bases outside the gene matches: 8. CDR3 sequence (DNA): TGTGCCAGCAGCGGTCGAGGGGGCTATGGAAACACCATATATTCT. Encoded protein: CASSGRGGYGNTIYS.

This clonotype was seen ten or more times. Here the CDR3 DNA reads TGCGCCAGCAGCCCGGGACTCTCGAACACCGGGGAGCTGTTTTTT. Translating it yields CASSPGLSNTGELFF. This sequence joins TRBV5-1 and TRBJ2-2, with D possibly TRBD2 on 6 matching bases. The CDR3 length is 15 residues. Germline values: CDR1 SGHRS, CDR2 YFSETQ. The germline V and J ends were trimmed by 4 bases and 0 bases, with 10 bases remaining between them.

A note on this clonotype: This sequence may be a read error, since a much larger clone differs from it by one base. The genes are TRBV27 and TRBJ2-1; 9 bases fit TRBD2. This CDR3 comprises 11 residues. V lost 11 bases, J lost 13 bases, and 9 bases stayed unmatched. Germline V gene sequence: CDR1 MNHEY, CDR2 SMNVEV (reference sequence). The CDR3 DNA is TGTGCCGGTAGGGGAGGGACTAGCCAGTTCTTC. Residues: CAGRGGTSQFF.